The 4 T cell receptor beta chains reported below all come from one sample, sequenced in a study of T cell responses to AZD1222 COVID-19 vaccine. Assay used: immunoSEQ multiplex PCR; TCRdb lists only in-frame clones, some missing. This repertoire shows around 120,000 clones, about 92% found once; its top ten account for around 0.96%. The specimen comprised peripheral blood, sampled on day 0 of AZD1222 vaccination. These receptors all come from an adult in good health.

This chain links TRBV29-1 with TRBJ1-2; D gene uncertain. Germline V gene lookup returns CDR1 SQVTM and CDR2 ANQGSEA. The CDR3 is made up of 13 amino acids. Trimming pared 3 bases from V and 2 bases from J, leaving 10 bases between. CDR3 nucleotides: TGCAGCGTTGAGGATAAGGCAAACTATGGCTACACCTTC. Its protein is CSVEDKANYGYTF.

The V and J genes are TRBV5-4 and TRBJ1-6, with D tentatively TRBD1 (6 bases). The V gene's germline CDR1 is SGHNT and CDR2 YYREEE (reference sequence). The CDR3 has 17 amino acids. Trimming stripped 4 bases from V and 7 bases from J, with 21 bases between. CDR3 residues: CASSSPQGNRGNSPLHF. The CDR3 DNA follows: TGTGCCAGCAGCAGCCCACAGGGAAACCGGGGGAATTCACCCCTCCACTTT.

This chain uses TRBV19 with TRBJ1-5; no definite D call. Trimming pared 3 bases from V and 7 bases from J, leaving 7 bases between. The CDR3 runs to 12 residues. Per the germline V gene, CDR1 is LNHDA and CDR2 is SQIVND (reference sequence). The CDR3 protein is CASSIERQPQHF. CDR3 DNA sequence: TGTGCCAGTAGTATCGAGCGACAGCCCCAGCATTTT. Full variable domain (remainder filled in from reference TRBV19 and TRBJ1-5): DGGITQSPKYLFRKEGQNVTLSCEQNLNHDAMYWYRQDPGQGLRLIYYSQIVNDFQKGDIAEGYSVSREKKESFPLTVTSAQKNPTAFYLCASSIERQPQHFGDGTRLSIL.

The J gene is TRBJ2-3, the V gene TRBV12-3 or TRBV12-4, with a weak D call TRBD1 (5 bases). V lost 5 bases to trimming and J lost 7 bases, with 10 bases between them. This CDR3 region has 12 residues. The CDR3 sequence: CASSLQGYTQYF. The CDR3 DNA reads as TGTGCCAGCAGTCTTCAGGGCTATACGCAGTATTTT.